This paragraph covers one T cell receptor (beta chain) sequence. It has no known antigen specificity. Per-base qualities were not stored, and no clone one base away is much larger. This sample stems from a study of T cell changes during pregnancy in multiple sclerosis (dated 2019 in TCRdb). Notes on the research overall: The study looked at changes in the T cell repertoire across pregnancy in women with multiple sclerosis.

Library construction relied on the immunoSEQ multiplex PCR assay. Here the immuneACCESS table is served through TCRdb, limited to in-frame sequences with V and J called. Missing clones are a known gap in these copies; in checked studies unresolved V genes cover under half, and the rest lacks a known reason. This sample comprises tens of thousands of clones, 90% to 95% of them detected only once. Clones ranked in the top ten supply 2.5% to 4% of the sample. The CDR3 runs 15 amino acids, cysteine and phenylalanine included. The CDR3 DNA has 45 bases and is translated from base 1. V trim: 6 bases; J trim: 0 bases; unmatched bases: 7. In the germline V gene, CDR1 corresponds to SQVTM and CDR2 to ANQGSEA.

The clonotype originates from a female donor with multiple sclerosis, enrolled in a pregnancy study. The specimen comprised CD8+ T cells from peripheral blood mononuclear cells, sampled in the second trimester of pregnancy. The rearrangement combines TRBV29-1 with TRBJ2-4, with 8 junctional bases fitting TRBD1. At the DNA level, the sequence is TGCAGCGTGCTCAGGGGGCGGGGAGCCAAAAACATTCAGTACTTC. It translates to CSVLRGRGAKNIQYF.